This TCR beta chain was captured in a study of CD8+ T cells in alopecia areata. This clone was observed a single time. What it recognizes is unknown. Unmatched junction bases numbered 10, after V lost 6 bases and J lost 5 bases. CDR3 length: 16 amino acids. Germline CDR1 reads GTSNPN; CDR2 reads SVGIG (reference sequence). Study results and limitations: Scalp sample sequencing also detects resident alphabeta T cells of normal skin.

Sequencing relied on a cDNA template that was reverse transcribed from extracted RNA. Clones were sequenced by immunoSEQ multiplex PCR, and TCRdb holds only the in-frame ones, with some missing. This sample carries about 200,000 clones, more than 45% of them seen once, and the ten largest clones take approximately 0.44%. The V call is TRBV30, the J call TRBJ2-3, with 14 bases matching TRBD2. The source is a human donor with alopecia areata. This sample comprised CD4+ T cells sorted from blood, obtained at week 0. In DNA form, the CDR3 reads TGTGCCTGCCACCCGACTAGCGGGGGGGCCCGAGATACGCAGTATTTT. Encoded protein: CACHPTSGGARDTQYF.